These 8 T cell receptor beta chains were sequenced from one sample in a study of blood T cell repertoires in COVID-19. Data came from immunoSEQ multiplex PCR; TCRdb stores just in-frame clones and leaves some out. The table has about 98,000 clones, about four fifths seen once. The sequenced sample consisted of peripheral blood. The receptor set was obtained from a man older than 75 with acute or convalescent COVID-19.

There are a few counts of this clone. The chain has TRBV5-1 and TRBJ1-4, with unresolved D. There are 15 residues in the CDR3. Germline CDR1 is SGHRS and CDR2 is YFSETQ. The V end lost 6 bases, the J end lost 8 bases, and 20 bases lay between the germline ends. CDR3: CASTSVGQREEKLFF. The CDR3 DNA sequence: TGCGCCAGCACCAGTGTAGGGCAGCGGGAAGAAAAACTGTTTTTT.

The chain couples TRBV5-1 to TRBJ1-4, with no clear D. The length of the CDR3 is 16 residues. Germline V lookup: CDR1 SGHRS, CDR2 YFSETQ. V was trimmed by 0 bases and J by 0 bases, leaving 9 bases between them. Here the CDR3 DNA reads TGCGCCAGCAGCTTGGGTCTCAGAACAACTAATGAAAAACTGTTTTTT. Amino acid sequence: CASSLGLRTTNEKLFF.

V is TRBV4-1 and J is TRBJ1-1; 7 bases match TRBD1. Germline CDR1 reads MGHRA; CDR2 reads YSYEKL. Trimming took 2 bases from V and 1 from J; bases not matched to a gene: 10. The CDR3 contains 17 residues. This chain's CDR3 is CASSQRLGTERNTEAFF. In DNA form, the CDR3 reads TGCGCCAGCAGCCAACGACTCGGGACAGAGCGGAACACTGAAGCTTTCTTT.

The chain couples TRBV7-9 to TRBJ1-4; 7 nucleotides agree with TRBD1. Germline-derived CDR1 and CDR2 are SEHNR and FQNEAQ (reference sequence). V dropped 5 bases and J dropped 7; count of bases not matched to a gene: 7. This CDR3 spans 14 amino acids. The CDR3 reads CASSSTGVGEKLFF. The CDR3 DNA reads as TGTGCCAGCAGCAGCACAGGGGTAGGTGAAAAACTGTTTTTT.

The genes are TRBV19 and TRBJ2-6; maybe TRBD2 (5 bases). The V gene's germline CDR1 is LNHDA and CDR2 SQIVND (reference sequence). Trimming took off 8 bases at V and 3 bases at J, with 23 bases between the two ends. This CDR3 has 18 residues. CDR3 nucleotide sequence: TGTGCCAGTCACCCTCACCAGGCGGGCTTGGGTGGGGCCAACGTCCTGACTTTC. Its protein is CASHPHQAGLGGANVLTF.

This clone appeared a single time. The chain joins TRBV19 to TRBJ1-3; unclear D gene. V lost 5 bases and J lost 4, with 6 bases in between. CDR1 LNHDA and CDR2 SQIVND come from the germline V gene (reference sequence). The CDR3 totals 12 residues. Here the CDR3 DNA reads TGTGCCAGTAGTCAACAGGGAAACACCATATATTTT. Amino acid sequence: CASSQQGNTIYF.

V is TRBV12-3 or TRBV12-4 and J is TRBJ1-2; no firm D call. The CDR3 sequence is 13 residues long. V lost 7 bases and J lost 3, with 12 bases in between. The CDR3 sequence: CASTVDGYYGYTF. The CDR3 DNA follows: TGTGCCAGCACCGTCGACGGGTACTATGGCTACACCTTC.

For the CDR3, the DNA is TGTGCCAGCAGCCCAAGCTTTAATAATTCACCCCTCCACTTT. It yields the protein CASSPSFNNSPLHF. The chain couples TRBV9 to TRBJ1-6; the D is unclear. This CDR3 contains 14 residues. V shed 4 bases and J shed 5 bases, with 10 bases lying between them. Germline CDR1 is SGDLS and CDR2 is YYNGEE.